This TCR beta chain was found in a study of shared clonotypes between healthy human individuals. Study-level background: CD8 memory received one plate per donor, CD8 naive two, CD4 memory three and CD4 naive three. The study, taken as a whole, reports: Relative to memory subsets, naive subsets generally showed larger estimated richness.

The count of this clone is one. No antigen is known for it. V shed 2 bases and J shed 2 bases, with 12 bases lying between them. This CDR3 has 15 amino acids. The germline V gene has CDR1 KGHSH and CDR2 LQKENI. As originally analysed: ImmunoSEQ junction-only sequences lacked quality scores, so their filtering differed. Profiled with immunoSEQ multiplex PCR; TCRdb holds only in-frame clones, not every one. The D gene and trimming were derived from the DNA, and the V and J assignments and clone size from that table. Of some 2,100,000 clones in the sample, approximately 94% were seen once. This TCR derives from a man between 18 and 35 years old in good health. The V gene is TRBV18, the J gene TRBJ1-2, with a possible D match to TRBD1 (5 bases). Source material: naive CD4+ T cells sorted from blood. Subset defined: CD45RA+ positively selected. This CDR3 reads CASSPGRGENYGYTF. The DNA of the CDR3 is TGTGCCAGCTCACCAGGTCGAGGGGAAAACTATGGCTACACCTTC.